This TCR beta chain derives from a study of blood T cell repertoires in COVID-19. Whole-study context: Donors in the United States, Italy and Spain gave samples during acute or convalescent COVID-19.

A COVID-19 case had been met by exposed participants during the 2 weeks before study entry. Profiling relied on immunoSEQ multiplex PCR, and the TCRdb table lists in-frame clones only, not all of them. The profile shows fewer than 350,000 clones, 88% of them singletons. The sequencing input was PBMCs or T cells enriched from blood (not recorded which). This sequence was found in a woman aged 30 to 39 who had been exposed to COVID-19.

The CDR3: CASSLPLRAVNYGYTF. DNA for the CDR3: TGTGCCAGCAGTTTACCCTTGAGAGCGGTAAACTATGGCTACACCTTC. The chain uses TRBV28 and TRBJ1-2; D uncertain. The CDR3 is 16 residues long. Trimming stripped 2 bases from V and 2 bases from J, with 15 bases between. CDR1 and CDR2 (germline): MDHEN, SYDVKM.